This entry is about one T cell receptor (beta chain). This receptor's antigen is unknown. The input lacks base qualities; no much larger clone sits a single base away. These data originate in a study of blood T cell repertoires in COVID-19 (dated by TCRdb to the early 2020s). Turning to the overall study: For ImmuneRACE Cohort 3, a participant was defined as recovered based on two consecutive negative NP/OP PCR tests, clearance by a healthcare professional, or resolution of symptoms. Samples covering the acute and convalescent phases of COVID-19 were provided by collaborators in the United States, Italy and Spain. The prospective study material was composed of cDNA or gDNA derived from T cells, B-cell-depleted T cells, or PBMCs. Subjects who had been exposed to COVID-19, were actively infected with it, or had recovered from it provided the deeply sampled blood TCRbeta repertoires that made up the dataset. A freely available public database, intended as a resource for researchers studying the immune response to SARS-CoV-2, is where the repertoires were released. Samples were obtained from the ongoing ImmuneRACE study (first 160 participants) and from about 1,300 subjects provided by 6 global collaborators. Nearly every sample came with metadata listing a de-identified subject ID, COVID-19 status, age in years and sex. Where available, HLA class I and class II types were obtained from metadata supplied by the sample provider rather than from assay-based typing. Here is what the overall study found, with its caveats: How much clinical and demographic metadata was included differed by source and by participant, and the metadata was provided uncurated.

The immunoSEQ Assay, a bias-controlled multiplex PCR, was used to amplify TCRbeta CDR3 regions from genomic DNA. Per the authors' processing: Nucleated cell counts per sample were estimated from amplification of reference gene primers within the assay. To quantify the absolute abundance of each unique TCRbeta CDR3 rearrangement, sequence reads were collapsed and filtered. Productive Simpson clonality was computed per sample as the square root of Simpson's diversity index over productive rearrangements. TCRdb carries this immuneACCESS record with in-frame sequences only. Its versions omit some clonotypes, under half of them owing to an unresolved V gene in the studies checked, with the rest unexplained. That table gives V, J and clone size, and the DNA gave D and trimming. The sample yields 150,000 to 200,000 clones; roughly 85% were counted once. Clones ranked in the top ten supply under 20% of the sample.

The CDR3, from cysteine to phenylalanine, totals 18 residues. Only the CDR3 region is kept as DNA, spanning 54 bases read in frame from base 1. In the germline V gene, CDR1 corresponds to SGDLS and CDR2 to YYNGEE. Between the V and J ends, shortened by 0 bases and 3 bases respectively, the junction contains 22 bases. Participants in the prospective study were enrolled through a virtual design, were aged roughly 18 to 100 years, and lived in some 24 United States geographic areas. In the prospective study, participants were assigned to cohorts based on the clinical history participants reported in a screening survey and a study questionnaire. Each participant in the prospective study had whole blood, serum and a nasopharyngeal or oropharyngeal swab collected by mobile phlebotomists. Over a roughly two-month period, participants in the prospective study had the option of providing additional blood draws and questionnaires. Before DNA extraction, prospective study blood samples were shipped either frozen or at room temperature.

This clonotype was obtained from a woman in her seventies in a cohort exposed to, infected with or recovered from COVID-19 (not recorded which). The specimen sequenced was PBMCs or T cells enriched from blood (not recorded which). Recombination connected TRBV9 to TRBJ2-7; perhaps TRBD1 is the D gene, with 5 bases matching. Here is the DNA: TGTGCCAGCAGCGTAGGACTGGGGCGAGACTCGCGCCTCTACGAGCAGTACTTC. This is translated as CASSVGLGRDSRLYEQYF.